One and the same sample provided the 18 T cell receptor beta chains below, sequenced in a study of T cells after posttransplantation cyclophosphamide. Only in-frame clones appear in the TCRdb table, and some are missing; sequencing was by immunoSEQ multiplex PCR. The sample lists 50,000 to 65,000 clones; 86% were seen once. The sample consisted of PBMCs. The source of these receptors is a man under 40 with a blood cancer, CMV-positive, and with a related stem cell donor.

V is TRBV6-6 and J is TRBJ2-7, with TRBD2 as a possible D gene (6 bases). V was shortened by 8 bases and J by 2 bases, with 10 bases between the two germline ends. This CDR3 contains 12 residues. Germline V lookup: CDR1 MNHNY, CDR2 SVGAGI (reference sequence). This chain's CDR3 is CASSRGPYEQYF. CDR3 DNA: TGTGCCAGCTCGCGGGGTCCCTACGAGCAGTACTTC.

The chain recombines TRBV6-5 with TRBJ1-2; the match to TRBD1 covers 7 bases. V trimming: 5 bases; J trimming: 3 bases; junction bases outside the gene matches: 6. The germline V gene encodes CDR1 MNHEY and CDR2 SVGAGI. CDR3 length: 14 amino acids. DNA for the CDR3: TGTGCCAGCAGTGACAGGGCGGAATACTATGGCTACACCTTC. It encodes CASSDRAEYYGYTF.

This clone was observed a few times. Without the conserved terminal phenylalanine or tryptophan, this CDR3 likely stems from a read error. The DNA is omitted, as the CDR3 cannot be located on it reliably, and the CDR3 follows TCRdb's listing. This sequence joins TRBV19 and TRBJ1-2; the table's D call, TRBD1, has no DNA check behind it. The CDR3 extends over 13 residues, inclusive of both ends. Germline values: CDR1 LNHDA, CDR2 SQIVND (reference sequence). CDR3 region: CASSINQQGALVL.

CDR3 in DNA: TGTGCCAGCAGCCCCCCCGGACTCTTGCAGGAGACCCAGTACTTC. This codes for CASSPPGLLQETQYF. The rearrangement links TRBV7-6 to TRBJ2-5; a possible D gene is TRBD2 (5 bases). CDR1 is SGHVS and CDR2 is FNYEAQ in the germline V gene. The CDR3 is 15 residues long. V was trimmed by 5 bases and J by 5 bases, leaving 18 bases between them.

This sequence joins TRBV5-1 and TRBJ2-3, with a tentative D call TRBD2 (5 bases). The V end lost 4 bases, the J end lost 5 bases, and 23 bases lay between the germline ends. In germline, CDR1 is SGHRS, CDR2 YFSETQ. The CDR3 runs 17 residues. The CDR3 loop is CASSPGVLMTRGDTQYF. The CDR3 DNA reads as TGCGCCAGCAGCCCGGGCGTCCTAATGACACGGGGAGATACGCAGTATTTT.

The gene calls are TRBV5-4 and TRBJ2-7, with D maybe TRBD1 (6 bases). Trimming shortened V by 4 bases and J by 4 bases, and 18 bases separated the two germline ends. CDR1 SGHNT and CDR2 YYREEE come from the germline V gene (reference sequence). This CDR3 spans 15 amino acids. Here the CDR3 DNA reads TGTGCCAGCAGCAAGACACAGGGCTCGGCTTACGAGCAGTACTTC. Translated, it gives CASSKTQGSAYEQYF.

This CDR3 is CASSLGDRVWYEQYF. CDR3 DNA: TGTGCCAGCAGTTTGGGGGACAGGGTTTGGTACGAGCAGTACTTC. The chain joins TRBV28 to TRBJ2-7; 9 bases are a match to TRBD1. There are 15 residues in the CDR3. V lost 3 bases to trimming and J lost 4 bases; unmatched junction nucleotides: 7. Germline CDR1 is MDHEN and CDR2 is SYDVKM.

This chain joins TRBV21-1 and TRBJ1-5; the D call of TRBD1 is as the table states it, not checked on the DNA. TRBV21-1 is assigned pseudogene status. The CDR3 is 16 residues long. The CDR3 sequence: CASSKVGRGLHQPQHF. In DNA form, the CDR3 reads TGTGCCAGCAGCAAAGTTGGCAGGGGTTTACATCAGCCCCAGCATTTT.

This clone was seen a single time. The CDR3 here is CASSQDSNNSPLHF. CDR3 sequence (DNA): TGCGCCAGCAGCCAGGACAGCAATAATTCACCCCTCCACTTT. The genes are TRBV4-3 and TRBJ1-6; D is possibly TRBD1 (6 bases). CDR3 size: 14 residues. V lost 3 bases, J lost 5 bases, and 8 bases lay in between. In germline, CDR1 is LGHNA, CDR2 YSLEER.

The chain links TRBV4-1 to TRBJ1-5; D perhaps matches TRBD1 (5 bases). Germline V gene data show CDR1 as MGHRA and CDR2 as YSYEKL. Trimming removed 0 bases from V and 7 bases from J, with 10 bases in between. The CDR3 runs to 14 residues. CDR3: CASSQDPGGQPQHF. The CDR3 DNA reads TGCGCCAGCAGCCAAGATCCGGGGGGACAGCCCCAGCATTTT.

This rearrangement joins TRBV27 to TRBJ2-5; D possibly corresponds to TRBD2 (6 bases). Germline CDR1 reads MNHEY; CDR2 reads SMNVEV (reference sequence). This CDR3 comprises 15 residues. V shed 3 bases and J shed 4 bases, with 15 bases lying between them. The CDR3, as DNA: TGTGCCAGCAGTTTGAGGCTCCCCGGGGGAGAGACCCAGTACTTC. This translates into CASSLRLPGGETQYF.

This sequence joins TRBV19 and TRBJ1-3; weak D call: TRBD1 (6 bases). Per the germline V gene, CDR1 is LNHDA and CDR2 is SQIVND (reference sequence). The ends were cut back, 6 bases at V and 0 bases at J, with 15 bases in the middle. CDR3 length: 16 amino acids. The CDR3 loop reads CASSMFGGGSGNTIYF. The CDR3 DNA follows: TGTGCCAGTAGCATGTTTGGGGGCGGCTCTGGAAACACCATATATTTT.

The CDR3 nucleotides are TGCAGTGCTGGGGACACCAGGGACCAGTACTTC. The encoded protein is CSAGDTRDQYF. The J gene is TRBJ2-5, the V gene TRBV20-1, with TRBD1 as a possible D gene (6 bases). Germline lookup yields CDR1 DFQATT and CDR2 SNEGSKA (reference sequence). The germline V and J ends were trimmed by 5 bases and 10 bases, with 14 bases remaining between them. The CDR3 extends over 11 amino acids.

J is TRBJ2-1 and V is TRBV27; tentative D call: TRBD2 (6 bases). This CDR3 has 14 residues. Trimming removed 3 bases from V and 4 bases from J, with 10 bases in between. In germline, CDR1 is MNHEY, CDR2 SMNVEV (reference sequence). Here the CDR3 DNA reads TGTGCCAGCAGTTTCGGGACTCAATACAATGAGCAGTTCTTC. It yields the protein CASSFGTQYNEQFF.

This clone was observed a few times. V usage is TRBV2 and J usage is TRBJ1-2, with D hard to call. Germline values: CDR1 SNHLY, CDR2 FYNNEI. V gave up 6 bases and J gave up 2 bases, with 7 bases separating them. The CDR3 sequence is 12 residues long. CDR3 DNA: TGTGCCAGCAGCTCCGGGAACTATGGCTACACCTTC. It yields the protein CASSSGNYGYTF.

The CDR3 DNA reads TGTGCAAGTCGCTTAGACGGCCCTACCGGGACAGAGAGGGCTAACTATGGCTACACCTTC. Residues: CASRLDGPTGTERANYGYTF. The chain is built from TRBV12-2 and TRBJ1-2; the DNA was not compared with TRBD1, the D call given in the table. TRBV12-2 is noted as a pseudogene. The CDR3 totals 20 residues.

This chain connects TRBV7-2 to TRBJ2-5, with 7 bases that match TRBD1. V was clipped by 4 bases and J by 1 base; unmatched bases: 6. CDR1 and CDR2 (germline): SGHTA, FQGNSA. The CDR3 is 15 residues long. The CDR3 DNA follows: TGTGCCAGCAGCTGGTCTCAGGGGGTCCAAGAGACCCAGTACTTC. Residues: CASSWSQGVQETQYF.

This clone appeared a single time. The genes are TRBV30 and TRBJ1-5; D is ambiguous. Trimming took off 6 bases at V and 0 bases at J, with 12 bases between the two ends. The CDR3 loop spans 14 amino acids. Per the germline V gene, CDR1 is GTSNPN and CDR2 is SVGIG (reference sequence). The DNA for the CDR3 is TGTGCCTGTTCGGGGATTTATAGCAATCAGCCCCAGCATTTT. It codes for CACSGIYSNQPQHF. The variable domain in full, with the rest retrieved from reference TRBV30 and TRBJ1-5, is SQTIHQWPATLVQPVGSPLSLECTVEGTSNPNLYWYRQAAGRGLQLLFYSVGIGQISSEVPQNLSASRPQDRQFILSSKKLLLSDSGFYLCACSGIYSNQPQHFGDGTRLSIL.